Listed below are T cell receptor beta chains from one sample, sequenced in a study of blood T cell repertoires in COVID-19. TCRdb's copy holds only in-frame clones and misses some; the assay was immunoSEQ multiplex PCR. The sample records around 97,000 clones, around nine tenths being singletons. Specimen: peripheral blood. Receptors were obtained from a human donor in a cohort sampled during active COVID-19. The CDR3 runs from the conserved cysteine through the conserved F or W. The D gene is left open where the match is weak. Some rows mark clone size as missing; the rest say once, few, many or name a class of expanded clone.

>TRBV25-1|TRBJ1-2|NA|TRBD1
CASSGPGTGGHNTF
TGTGCCAGCAGTGGGCCCGGGACAGGGGGCCACAACACCTTC
>TRBV6-6|TRBJ1-2|once|NA
CGSARANYGYTF
TGTGGGTCCGCGAGGGCTAACTATGGCTACACCTTC
>TRBV3-1/TRBV3-2|TRBJ2-1|NA|TRBD2
CASSHSGTSGGLNEQFF
TGTGCCAGCAGCCATTCAGGGACTAGCGGGGGGTTGAATGAGCAGTTCTTC
>TRBV19|TRBJ2-2|once|NA
CASTPGHRQTELFF
TGTGCCAGTACCCCGGGACACCGACAAACGGAGCTGTTTTTT
>TRBV28|TRBJ1-2|NA|TRBD1
CASRLDRGLRYTF
TGTGCCAGCAGGCTCGACAGGGGGCTTCGCTACACCTTC
>TRBV6-6|TRBJ1-6|NA|TRBD1
CASSYPTGRESPLHF
TGTGCCAGCAGTTACCCGACAGGGAGAGAATCACCCCTCCACTTT
>TRBV29-1|TRBJ2-1|NA|TRBD1
CSVGPGQASNEQFF
TGCAGCGTGGGGCCGGGACAGGCCAGCAATGAGCAGTTCTTC
>TRBV5-1|TRBJ1-6|NA|TRBD1
CASSLGTGDNSPLHF
TGCGCCAGCAGCTTGGGGACAGGGGATAATTCACCCCTCCACTTT
>TRBV5-1|TRBJ2-3|once|TRBD2
CASSFQPSGFADTQYF
TGCGCCAGCAGCTTCCAACCTAGCGGGTTCGCAGATACGCAGTATTTT
>TRBV5-6|TRBJ1-2|NA|NA
CASSQTGLYGYTF
TGTGCCAGCAGCCAGACGGGTCTCTATGGCTACACCTTC
>TRBV24-1|TRBJ1-2|NA|TRBD1
CATSDPDRVDGYTF
TGTGCCACCAGTGATCCCGACAGGGTCGATGGCTACACCTTC
>TRBV10-3|TRBJ2-7|NA|NA
CATRAGTYEQYF
TGTGCTACTCGGGCAGGGACCTACGAGCAGTACTTC
>TRBV20-1|TRBJ1-5|NA|NA
CSASRGSNQPQHF
TGCAGTGCTAGTCGAGGTAGCAATCAGCCCCAGCATTTT
>TRBV5-4|TRBJ2-7|NA|NA
CASSGGPPGSSYEQYF
TGTGCCAGCAGCGGCGGACCTCCCGGGAGCTCCTACGAGCAGTACTTC
>TRBV27|TRBJ2-7|once|NA
CASSRVGLYEQYF
TGTGCCAGCAGCAGGGTAGGGCTTTACGAGCAGTACTTC
>TRBV6-5|TRBJ2-3|NA|TRBD2
CASRPSGGTDTQYF
TGTGCCAGCAGACCTAGCGGGGGCACAGATACGCAGTATTTT
>TRBV15|TRBJ2-1|NA|NA
CATSRVTDNEQFF
TGTGCCACCAGCAGAGTCACAGACAATGAGCAGTTCTTC